This TCR beta chain was retrieved from a study of blood T cell repertoires in COVID-19. Trimming removed 3 bases at V and 1 base at J, with 15 bases between. This CDR3 contains 17 residues. Germline loops: CDR1 SGHTA, CDR2 FQGNSA. The data were produced by immunoSEQ multiplex PCR, yet TCRdb's version contains in-frame clones alone and is incomplete. The sample has a few hundred thousand clones; roughly nine tenths are singletons. Among Cohort 3 donors, those recovered had two negative PCRs, clearance, or symptom resolution. Sequenced material: PBMCs or T cells enriched from blood (not recorded which). This clonotype originated in a woman in her thirties who had recovered from COVID-19. V and J are TRBV7-2 and TRBJ2-2; D possibly corresponds to TRBD1 (5 bases). The chain's CDR3 is CASSFYQGIVNTGELFF. In DNA, the CDR3 is TGTGCCAGCAGCTTCTACCAGGGTATCGTGAACACCGGGGAGCTGTTTTTT. Using reference TRBV7-2 and TRBJ2-2 for the parts outside the CDR3, the full variable domain is GAGVSQSPSNKVTEKGKDVELRCDPISGHTALYWYRQSLGQGLEFLIYFQGNSAPDKSGLPSDRFSAERTGGSVSTLTIQRTQQEDSAVYLCASSFYQGIVNTGELFFGEGSRLTVL.